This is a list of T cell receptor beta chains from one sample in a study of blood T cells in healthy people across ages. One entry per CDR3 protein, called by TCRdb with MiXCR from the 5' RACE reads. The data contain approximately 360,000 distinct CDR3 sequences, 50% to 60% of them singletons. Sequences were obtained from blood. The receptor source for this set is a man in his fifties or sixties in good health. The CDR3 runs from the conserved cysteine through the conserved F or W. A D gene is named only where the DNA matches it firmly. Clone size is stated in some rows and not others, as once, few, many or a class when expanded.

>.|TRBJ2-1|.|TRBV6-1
TGTGCCAGCAGTGAATCGGACCAACCACCCTACAATGAGCAGTTCTTC
CASSESDQPPYNEQFF
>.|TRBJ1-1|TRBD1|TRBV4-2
TGTGCCAGCAGCCTCCGGGACAGGGGGAGAAGCAACACTGAAGCTTTCTTT
CASSLRDRGRSNTEAFF
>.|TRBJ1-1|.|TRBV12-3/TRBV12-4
TGTGCCAGCAGTTCGACGGGCGAAGCTTTCTTT
CASSSTGEAFF
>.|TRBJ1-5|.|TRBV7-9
TGTGCCAGCAGCTCAGGGGGCAATCAGCCCCAGCATTTT
CASSSGGNQPQHF
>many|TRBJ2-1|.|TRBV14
TGTGCCAGCAGCCCCTCCGGCTGGGCAAGCTCCTACAATGAGCAGTTCTTC
CASSPSGWASSYNEQFF
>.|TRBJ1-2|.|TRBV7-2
TGTGCCAGCAGCGTCGACACCACTAACTATGGCTACACCTTC
CASSVDTTNYGYTF
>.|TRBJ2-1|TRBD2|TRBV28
TGTGCCAGCAGCCAGACTAGCGGAGAATACAATGAGCAGTTCTTC
CASSQTSGEYNEQFF
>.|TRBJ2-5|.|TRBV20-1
TGCAGTGCTACCCCCGGGGGAAGGGGGGCCCAGTACTTC
CSATPGGRGAQYF
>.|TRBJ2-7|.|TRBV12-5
TGTGCTAGTGGTTTGGTATCAGGGGATGGCCCCTACGAGCAGTACTTC
CASGLVSGDGPYEQYF
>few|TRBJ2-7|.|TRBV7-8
TGTGCCAGCAGCTTAGTGCGGACGAGGAGCTCCTACGAGCAGTACTTC
CASSLVRTRSSYEQYF
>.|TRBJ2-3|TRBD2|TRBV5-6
TGTGCCAGCTCCGCCTGGGCTAGCGGATTCACAGATACGCAGTATTTT
CASSAWASGFTDTQYF
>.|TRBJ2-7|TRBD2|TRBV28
TGTGCCAGCAGCTTCTTGACAGTTGGGCGGGAGGGCCACGAGCAGTACTTC
CASSFLTVGREGHEQYF
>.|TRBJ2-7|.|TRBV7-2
TGTGCCAGCAGCCCAGCCCCTGGAGAACACTACGAGCAGTACTTC
CASSPAPGEHYEQYF
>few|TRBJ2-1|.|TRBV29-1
TGCAGCGTAGCCGACCAGAGAGAGCAGTTCTTC
CSVADQREQFF
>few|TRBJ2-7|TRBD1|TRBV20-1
TGCAGTGCTAGAGCCAGGGACAGGGCGCCCTACGAGCAGTACTTC
CSARARDRAPYEQYF
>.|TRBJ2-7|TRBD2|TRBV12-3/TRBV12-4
TGTGCCAGCAGTCCGCGGGAGGTCTCCTACGAGCAGTACTTC
CASSPREVSYEQYF
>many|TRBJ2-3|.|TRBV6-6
TGTGCCAGCAGCCAACGGAGCACAGATACGCAGTATTTT
CASSQRSTDTQYF
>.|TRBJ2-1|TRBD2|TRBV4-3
TGCGCCAGCAGCCAAGATTGGGGAGCGGGAGGGGAAAATGAGCAGTTCTTC
CASSQDWGAGGENEQFF
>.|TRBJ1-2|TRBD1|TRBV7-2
TGTGCCAGCAGCCCAACAAGGGGACAGGGTGGCAATGGCTACACCTTC
CASSPTRGQGGNGYTF
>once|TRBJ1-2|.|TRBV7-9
TGTGCCAGCAGCCTGACGGGAAGGGAAGGCTATGGCTACACCTTC
CASSLTGREGYGYTF
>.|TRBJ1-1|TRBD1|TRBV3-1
TGTGCCAGCAGCCGACAGGGACGCACTGAAGCTTTCTTT
CASSRQGRTEAFF
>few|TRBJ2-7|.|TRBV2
TGTGCCAGCAGTAAGGGGGGTCTCGGGTACGAGCAGTACTTC
CASSKGGLGYEQYF
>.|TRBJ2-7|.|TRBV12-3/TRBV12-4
TGTGCCAGCAGTTTAGGACAGGCCTCCTACGAGCAGTACTTC
CASSLGQASYEQYF
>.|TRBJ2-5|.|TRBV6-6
TGTGCCAGCAGGGTACAAGAGACCCAGTACTTC
CASRVQETQYF
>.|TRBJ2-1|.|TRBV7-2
TGTGCCAGCAGCTTAGGGCCAGGAACCTACAATGAGCAGTTCTTC
CASSLGPGTYNEQFF
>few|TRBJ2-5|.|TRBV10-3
TGTGCCATCAGTGAGTCGGGCGAGACCCAGTACTTC
CAISESGETQYF
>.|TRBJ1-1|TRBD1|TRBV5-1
TGCGCCAGCAGCTTGGTCGCGCAGGGGGCGAACACTGAAGCTTTCTTT
CASSLVAQGANTEAFF
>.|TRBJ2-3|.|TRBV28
TGTGCCAGCAGTTTATCCGGGCCGGGAGCCACCACAGATACGCAGTATTTT
CASSLSGPGATTDTQYF
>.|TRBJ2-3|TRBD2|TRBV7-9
TGTGCCAGCAGCTACGAGCCCGGGACTAGCGGGAGGGCCGTAGATACGCAGTATTTT
CASSYEPGTSGRAVDTQYF
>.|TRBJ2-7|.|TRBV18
TGTGCCAGCTCACCGTTGGTGGAGTACGAGCAGTACTTC
CASSPLVEYEQYF
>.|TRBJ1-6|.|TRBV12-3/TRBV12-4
TGTGCCAACAGGCGACAGAGCTATAATTCACCCCTCCACTTT
CANRRQSYNSPLHF
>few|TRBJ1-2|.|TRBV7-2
TGTGCCAGCAGCTTCGGAAATGTTAGGGGTCGGGGCTACACCTTC
CASSFGNVRGRGYTF
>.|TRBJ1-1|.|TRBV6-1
TGTGCCAGCCGGATGGGTAACACTGAAGCTTTCTTT
CASRMGNTEAFF
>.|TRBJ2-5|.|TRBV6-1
TGTGCCAGCAGTGAGGGCGGGGTGCCGGTAGAGACCCAGTACTTC
CASSEGGVPVETQYF
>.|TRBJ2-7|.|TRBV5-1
TGCGCCAGCAGCCCCGCGGACAGAGTCTACGAGCAGTACTTC
CASSPADRVYEQYF
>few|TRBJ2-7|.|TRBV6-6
TGTGCCAGCACCAGCGGGTCTGAACGCGAGCAGTACTTC
CASTSGSEREQYF
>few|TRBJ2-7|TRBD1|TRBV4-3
TGCGCCAGCAGCCAAAAGACAGGGAACTACGAGCAGTACTTC
CASSQKTGNYEQYF
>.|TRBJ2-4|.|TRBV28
TGTGCCAGCAGTTTTCGTCGGGGGCAGGGAAACCTTCAGTACTTC
CASSFRRGQGNLQYF
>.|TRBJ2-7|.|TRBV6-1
TGTGCCACCCGGACCAGACAGGGGAGGGACGAGCAGTACTTC
CATRTRQGRDEQYF
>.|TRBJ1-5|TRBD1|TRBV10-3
TGTGCCATCAGTGAGTCGTCGCAGGGGGCCACCAATCAGCCCCAGCATTTT
CAISESSQGATNQPQHF
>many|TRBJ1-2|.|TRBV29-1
TGCAGCGTGGGGGGGGATTATGGCTACACCTTC
CSVGGDYGYTF
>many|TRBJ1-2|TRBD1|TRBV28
TGTGCCAGCAGTTTAAGTACGGGACAGGGGGGCTATGGCTACACCTTC
CASSLSTGQGGYGYTF
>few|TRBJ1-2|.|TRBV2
TGTGCCAGCAGCTACAGGGTCGCCTATGGCTACACCTTC
CASSYRVAYGYTF
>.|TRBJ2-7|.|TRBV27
TGTGCCAGCAGTTCGACAGGAGCCACCTACGAGCAGTACTTC
CASSSTGATYEQYF
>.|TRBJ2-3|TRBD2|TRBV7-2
TGTGCCAGCAGCCCCAGGACTAGCGCGGATACGCAGTATTTT
CASSPRTSADTQYF
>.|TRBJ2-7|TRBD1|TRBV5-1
TGCGCCAGCAGTCCGACCGGGACAGTCGCCTACGAGCAGTACTTC
CASSPTGTVAYEQYF
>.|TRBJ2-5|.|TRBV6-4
TGTGCCAGCAGTGCCCCGGGCGGCAATGAGCGGTTCTTC
CASSAPGGNERFF
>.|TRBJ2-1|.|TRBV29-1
TGCAGCGTTGACTCGCTCAGGGCCCTTAGCTCCTACAATGAGCAGTTCTTC
CSVDSLRALSSYNEQFF
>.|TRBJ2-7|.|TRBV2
TGTGCCCGAGGGGTCCGGGGGGCGGACCCCTACGAGCAGTACTTC
CARGVRGADPYEQYF
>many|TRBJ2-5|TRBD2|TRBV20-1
TGCAGTGCTAGACATAGCGGGAGGGTTTTTCAAGAGACCCAGTACTTC
CSARHSGRVFQETQYF
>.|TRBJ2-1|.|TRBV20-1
TGCAGTGCTAAGAGCCCTCCCTCTTGGGGGGAGGAGCAGTTCTTC
CSAKSPPSWGEEQFF
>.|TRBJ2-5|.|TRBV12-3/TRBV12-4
TGTGCCAGCAGTTTATTAGGGGACAACCAAGAGACCCAGTACTTC
CASSLLGDNQETQYF
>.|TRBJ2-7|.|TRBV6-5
TGTGCCAGCAGCCGGGTGGCGGGACGGAGTTCCGAGCAGTACTTC
CASSRVAGRSSEQYF
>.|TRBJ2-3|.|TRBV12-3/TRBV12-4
TGTGCCAGCGCCCCGGGGGACTTAGCAACAGATACGCAGTATTTT
CASAPGDLATDTQYF
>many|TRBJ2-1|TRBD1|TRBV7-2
TGTGCCAGCAGCACGGACAGGAGCTCCTACAATGAGCAGTTCTTC
CASSTDRSSYNEQFF
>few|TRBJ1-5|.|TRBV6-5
TGTGCCAGCAGTTTGCAGCGGGACATTCGGCCCCAGCATTTT
CASSLQRDIRPQHF
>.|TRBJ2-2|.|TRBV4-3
TGCGCCAGCAGCCAAGTAGGGTTGAACACCAGGGAGCTGTTTTTT
CASSQVGLNTRELFF
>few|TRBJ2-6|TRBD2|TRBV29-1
TGCAGCGTGGAAGCGGGAGCTGGGGCCAACGTCCTGACTTTC
CSVEAGAGANVLTF